This record covers a single T cell receptor (beta chain). As yet, its antigen is unknown. The sample originates from a study of beta chain features in type 1 diabetes. Study findings and constraints: TCRB CDR3 length was moderately but significantly reduced in all four CD4+ subsets of Type 1 diabetes patients.

Germline V CDR1 and CDR2: SGHTA, FQGNSA. The CDR3 is made up of 15 amino acids. V was cut by 1 base and J by 2 bases, with 10 bases left in between. Sequenced material consisted of expressed TCRB transcripts (all of the isolated RNA was reverse transcribed). The data were produced by immunoSEQ multiplex PCR, yet TCRdb's version contains in-frame clones alone and is incomplete. The table shows around 280,000 clones, with 15% occurring only once. Material for sequencing was naive CD4+ T cells from blood. The clonotype originates from a man aged 18 to 29 with type 1 diabetes. The chain joins TRBV7-2 to TRBJ2-3; D might be TRBD1 (5 bases). The CDR3 DNA is TGTGCCAGCAGCTTAGTTGGGGCCCCCACAGATACGCAGTATTTT. Protein: CASSLVGAPTDTQYF.